This note documents a single TCR beta chain sequence. The germline gene is not matched at one end of the junction; a read error may be the cause. The source of the sample is a study of blood T cell repertoires in COVID-19. Background on the study: Specimens from acute and convalescent COVID-19 originated in the United States, Italy and Spain. From T cells, B-cell-depleted T cells, or PBMCs came the material, which was cDNA or gDNA.

In the original processing: Counts of nucleated cells, estimated from reference gene primer amplification, were obtained. Generated by immunoSEQ multiplex PCR, the TCRdb table keeps only in-frame clones and is missing some. The DNA gave D and trimming, while V, J and clone size come from that table. This sample has 250,000 or so clones; about 90% occur once, and the top ten carry 6.2%. The CDR3 length is 12 residues. Germline V lookup: CDR1 GTSNPN, CDR2 SVGIG (reference sequence). This receptor was identified in a man aged 55 to 69 with acute or convalescent COVID-19. The sequenced material came from peripheral blood. This chain connects TRBV30 to TRBJ1-2; no reliable D call. The CDR3 nucleotides read TGCGCCTACCAGAATTTTAACTATGGCTACACCTTC. It encodes CAYQNFNYGYTF.